This T cell receptor (beta chain) was recorded in a study of Ad26.COV2.S vaccination and SARS-CoV-2 variants. On the study more broadly: Dosing was one shot or two shots 56 days apart.

Findings of the study overall: Greater spike-specific TCR breadth was seen in vaccine recipients than in placebo recipients.

The treatment denotes: around 19 received Ad26.COV2.S at low or high dose, single or two shots; about five received placebo; per-sample allocation not given. Day 63 after the first vaccine or placebo injection was the time point for sampling. The individual, an adult aged 18-55 years, was a donor in Boston. TCRdb's table, derived via immunoSEQ multiplex PCR, lists solely in-frame clones and lacks some. The sample consists of about 350,000 clones, 88% of them appearing once. CDR1 and CDR2 from the germline V gene are SGHAT and FQNNGV. Trimming removed 5 bases from V and 0 bases from J, with 13 bases in between. The CDR3 covers 16 residues. For this clone: Its antigen remains unidentified.

The sequence came from a person aged 18 to 65 who received the Ad26.COV2.S COVID-19 vaccine or a placebo. The sequencing here drew on peripheral blood, taken in a trial of Ad26.COV2.S vaccine versus placebo. The chain is built from TRBV11-2 and TRBJ1-4; perhaps TRBD1 as D (5 bases). CDR3 sequence (DNA): TGTGCCAGCAGCCCCCTCAGGGCAACAACTAATGAAAAACTGTTTTTT. This sequence encodes CASSPLRATTNEKLFF.